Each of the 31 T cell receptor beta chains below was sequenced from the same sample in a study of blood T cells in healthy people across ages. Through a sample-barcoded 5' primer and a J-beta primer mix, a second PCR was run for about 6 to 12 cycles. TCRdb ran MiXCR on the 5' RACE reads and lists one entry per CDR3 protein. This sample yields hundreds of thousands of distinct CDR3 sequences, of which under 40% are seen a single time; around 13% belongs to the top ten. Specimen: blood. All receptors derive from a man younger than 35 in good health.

CDR3 sequence: CAISAVANTDTQYF. The CDR3 DNA sequence: TGTGCCATCAGTGCGGTGGCTAACACAGATACGCAGTATTTT. V gene TRBV10-3 combines with J gene TRBJ2-3; D is uncertain. CDR3 length: 14 amino acids. Germline V gene data show CDR1 as ENHRY and CDR2 as SYGVKD. V gave up 4 bases and J gave up 2 bases, with 10 bases separating them.

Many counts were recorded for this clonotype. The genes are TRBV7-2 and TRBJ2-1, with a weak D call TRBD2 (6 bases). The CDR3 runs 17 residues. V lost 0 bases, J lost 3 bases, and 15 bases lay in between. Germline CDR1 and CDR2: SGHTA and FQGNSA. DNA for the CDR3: TGTGCCAGCAGCTTAGCGTTCGGCCTAGCGAGCTACAATGAGCAGTTCTTC. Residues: CASSLAFGLASYNEQFF.

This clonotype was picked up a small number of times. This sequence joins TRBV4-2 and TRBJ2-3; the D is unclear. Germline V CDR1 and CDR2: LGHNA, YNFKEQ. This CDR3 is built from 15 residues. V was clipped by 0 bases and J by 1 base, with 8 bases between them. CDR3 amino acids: CASSQEIDGTDTQYF. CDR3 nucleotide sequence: TGTGCCAGCAGCCAAGAGATTGACGGCACAGATACGCAGTATTTT.

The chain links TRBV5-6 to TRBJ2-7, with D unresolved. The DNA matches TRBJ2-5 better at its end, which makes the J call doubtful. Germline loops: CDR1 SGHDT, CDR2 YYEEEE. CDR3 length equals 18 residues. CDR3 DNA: TGTGCCAGTAGCCCCAACCTTGCGACGATCAGATTGGAAGAGACCCAGTACTTC. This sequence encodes CASSPNLATIRLEETQYF.

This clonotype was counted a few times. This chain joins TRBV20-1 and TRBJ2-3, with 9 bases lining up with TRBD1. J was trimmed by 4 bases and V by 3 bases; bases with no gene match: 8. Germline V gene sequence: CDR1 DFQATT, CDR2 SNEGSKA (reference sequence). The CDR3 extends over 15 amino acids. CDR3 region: CSASPGTGRPDTQYF. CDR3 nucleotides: TGCAGTGCTAGCCCCGGGACAGGGCGCCCAGATACGCAGTATTTT.

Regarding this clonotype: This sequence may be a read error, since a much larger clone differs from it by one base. The CDR3 sequence: CSAGYRAGTDTQYF. The CDR3 DNA reads TGCAGTGCTGGGTACAGGGCTGGCACAGATACGCAGTATTTT. This sequence joins TRBV20-1 and TRBJ2-3, with D possibly being TRBD1 (6 bases). The V gene lost 5 bases and the J gene lost 1 base, with 13 bases spanning the gap. Germline lookup yields CDR1 DFQATT and CDR2 SNEGSKA (reference sequence). The CDR3 sequence is 14 residues long.

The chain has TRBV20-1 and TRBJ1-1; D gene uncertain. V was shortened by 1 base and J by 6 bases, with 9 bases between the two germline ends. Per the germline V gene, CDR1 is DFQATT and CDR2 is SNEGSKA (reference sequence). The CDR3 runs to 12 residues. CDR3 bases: TGCAGTGCTAGAGTCCGGGCCTCTGAAGCTTTCTTT. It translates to CSARVRASEAFF.

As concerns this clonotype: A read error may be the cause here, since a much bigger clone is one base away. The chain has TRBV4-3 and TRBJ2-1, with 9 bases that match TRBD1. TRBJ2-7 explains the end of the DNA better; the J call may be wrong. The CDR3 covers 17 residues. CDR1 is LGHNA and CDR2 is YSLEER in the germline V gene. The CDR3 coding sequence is TGCGCCAGCAGCTTACAGGGGGCGACCGTAACCTACAATGAGCAGTACTTC. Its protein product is CASSLQGATVTYNEQYF.

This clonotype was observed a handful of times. Here the CDR3 DNA reads TGTGCCTCGATATCTGAGAATACGCAGTATTTT. Residues: CASISENTQYF. The V and J genes are TRBV6-2 or TRBV6-3 and TRBJ2-3; no firm D call. V was trimmed by 11 bases and J by 7 bases, leaving 13 bases between them. The CDR3 contains 11 residues. The germline V gene encodes CDR1 MNHEY and CDR2 SVGEGT.

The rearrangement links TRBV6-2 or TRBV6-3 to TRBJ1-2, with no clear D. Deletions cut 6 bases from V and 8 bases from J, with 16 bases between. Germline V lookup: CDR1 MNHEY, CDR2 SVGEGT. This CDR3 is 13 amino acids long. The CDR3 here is CASRKRASGGYTF. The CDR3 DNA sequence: TGTGCCAGCAGGAAGAGGGCGTCGGGAGGCTACACCTTC.

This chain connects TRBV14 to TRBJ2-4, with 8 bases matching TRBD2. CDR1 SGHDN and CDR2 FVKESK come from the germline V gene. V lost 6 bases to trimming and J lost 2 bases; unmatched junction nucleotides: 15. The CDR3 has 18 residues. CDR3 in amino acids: CASSPNLLGGGPKNIQYF. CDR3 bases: TGTGCCAGCAGTCCAAACCTGCTTGGCGGGGGGCCCAAAAACATTCAGTACTTC.

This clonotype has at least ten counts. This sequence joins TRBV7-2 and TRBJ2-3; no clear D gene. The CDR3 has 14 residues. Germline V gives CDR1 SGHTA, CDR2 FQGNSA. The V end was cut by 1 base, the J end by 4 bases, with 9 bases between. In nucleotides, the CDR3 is TGTGCCAGCAGCTTAGAGGTTTCGGCAGATACGCAGTATTTT. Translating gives CASSLEVSADTQYF.

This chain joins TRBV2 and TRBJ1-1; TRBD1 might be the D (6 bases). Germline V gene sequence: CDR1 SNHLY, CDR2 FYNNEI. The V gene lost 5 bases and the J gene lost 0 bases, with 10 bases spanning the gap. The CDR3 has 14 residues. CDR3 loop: CASSWTAMNTEAFF. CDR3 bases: TGTGCCAGCAGTTGGACAGCAATGAACACTGAAGCTTTCTTT.

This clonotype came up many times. The CDR3 bases are TGTGCCAGCAGTCCGGACCAAGAGACCCAGTACTTC. Translation gives CASSPDQETQYF. The chain links TRBV12-3 or TRBV12-4 to TRBJ2-5; D is uncertain. V dropped 5 bases and J dropped 0 bases, with 4 bases sitting between them. This CDR3 is built from 12 residues.

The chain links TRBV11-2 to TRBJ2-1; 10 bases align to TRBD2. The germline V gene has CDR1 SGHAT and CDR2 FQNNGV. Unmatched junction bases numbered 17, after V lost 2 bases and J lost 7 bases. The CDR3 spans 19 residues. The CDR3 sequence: CASSLLGLASGGRGNEQFF. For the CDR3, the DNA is TGTGCCAGCAGCTTACTGGGGTTGGCTAGCGGGGGTAGGGGAAATGAGCAGTTCTTC.

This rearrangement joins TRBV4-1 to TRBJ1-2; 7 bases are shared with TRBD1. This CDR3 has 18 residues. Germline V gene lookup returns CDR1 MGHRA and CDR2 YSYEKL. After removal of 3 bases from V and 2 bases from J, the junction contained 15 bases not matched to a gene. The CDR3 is CASSQAGTVLSSNYGYTF. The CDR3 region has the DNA TGCGCCAGCAGCCAGGCCGGGACAGTATTGAGCTCAAACTATGGCTACACCTTC.

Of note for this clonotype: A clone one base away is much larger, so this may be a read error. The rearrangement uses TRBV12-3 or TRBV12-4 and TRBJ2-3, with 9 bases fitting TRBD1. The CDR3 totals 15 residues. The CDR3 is CASSLDRGFTDAQYF. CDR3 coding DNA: TGTGCCAGCAGTTTGGACAGGGGATTTACAGATGCGCAGTATTTT.

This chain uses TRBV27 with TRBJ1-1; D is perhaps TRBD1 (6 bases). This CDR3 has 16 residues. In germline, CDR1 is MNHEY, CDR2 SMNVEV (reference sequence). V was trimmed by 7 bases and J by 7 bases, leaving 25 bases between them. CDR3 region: CASKISGGPYVNEAFF. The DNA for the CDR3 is TGTGCCAGCAAAATCTCGGGGGGGCCTTACGTCAATGAAGCTTTCTTT.

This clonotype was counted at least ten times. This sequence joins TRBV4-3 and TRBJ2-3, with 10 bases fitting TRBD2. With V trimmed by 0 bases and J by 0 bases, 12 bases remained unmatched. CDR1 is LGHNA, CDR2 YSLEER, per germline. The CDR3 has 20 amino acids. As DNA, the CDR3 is TGCGCCAGCAGCCAAGAACTAAGGCTAGCGGGGGAATCTAGCACAGATACGCAGTATTTT. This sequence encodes CASSQELRLAGESSTDTQYF.

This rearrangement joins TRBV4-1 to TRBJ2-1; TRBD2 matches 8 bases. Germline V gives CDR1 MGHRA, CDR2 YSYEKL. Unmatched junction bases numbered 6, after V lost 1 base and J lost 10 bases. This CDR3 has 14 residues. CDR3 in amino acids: CASSQGGLAGEQFF. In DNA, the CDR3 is TGCGCCAGCAGCCAAGGAGGGCTAGCGGGCGAGCAGTTCTTC.

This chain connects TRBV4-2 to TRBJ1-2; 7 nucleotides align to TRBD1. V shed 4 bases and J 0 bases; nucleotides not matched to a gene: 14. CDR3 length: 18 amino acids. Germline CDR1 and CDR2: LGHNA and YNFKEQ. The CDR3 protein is CASSPTLPGGTSNYGYTF. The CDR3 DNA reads TGTGCCAGCAGCCCCACTCTTCCAGGGGGAACTTCTAACTATGGCTACACCTTC.

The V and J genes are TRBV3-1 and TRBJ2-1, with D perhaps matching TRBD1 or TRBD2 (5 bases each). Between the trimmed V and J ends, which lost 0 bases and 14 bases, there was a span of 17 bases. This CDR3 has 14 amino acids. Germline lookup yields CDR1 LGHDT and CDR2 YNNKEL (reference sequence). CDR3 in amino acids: CASSQDSHRDGKFF. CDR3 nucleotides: TGTGCCAGCAGCCAAGATTCCCACCGGGACGGGAAGTTCTTC.

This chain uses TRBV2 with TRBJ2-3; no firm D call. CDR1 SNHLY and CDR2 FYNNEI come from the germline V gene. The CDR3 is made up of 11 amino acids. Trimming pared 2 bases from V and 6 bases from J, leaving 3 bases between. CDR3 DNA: TGTGCCAGCAGTGAAAGGGATACGCAGTATTTT. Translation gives CASSERDTQYF.

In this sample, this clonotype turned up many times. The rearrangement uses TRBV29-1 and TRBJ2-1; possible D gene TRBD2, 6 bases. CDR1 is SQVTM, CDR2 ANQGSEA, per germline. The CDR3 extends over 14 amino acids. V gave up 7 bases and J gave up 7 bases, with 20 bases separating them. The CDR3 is CSAPRGAGMNEQFF. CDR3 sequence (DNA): TGCAGCGCCCCTCGCGGGGCCGGGATGAATGAGCAGTTCTTC.

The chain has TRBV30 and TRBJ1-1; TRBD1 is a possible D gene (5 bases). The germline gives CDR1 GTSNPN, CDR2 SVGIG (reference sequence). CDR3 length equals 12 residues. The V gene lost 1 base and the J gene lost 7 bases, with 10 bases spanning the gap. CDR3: CAWSEQGVEAFF. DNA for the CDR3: TGTGCCTGGAGTGAGCAGGGTGTTGAAGCTTTCTTT.

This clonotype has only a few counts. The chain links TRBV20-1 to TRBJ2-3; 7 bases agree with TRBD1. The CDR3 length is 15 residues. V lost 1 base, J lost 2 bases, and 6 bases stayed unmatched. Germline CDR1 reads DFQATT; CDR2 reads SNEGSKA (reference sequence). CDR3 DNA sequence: TGCAGTGCTAGAGCGGGACAGAGATACACAGATACGCAGTATTTT. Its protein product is CSARAGQRYTDTQYF.

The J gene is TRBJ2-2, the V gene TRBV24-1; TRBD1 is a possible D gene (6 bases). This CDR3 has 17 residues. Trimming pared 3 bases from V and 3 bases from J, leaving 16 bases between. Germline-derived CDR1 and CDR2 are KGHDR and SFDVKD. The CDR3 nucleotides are TGTGCCACCAGTGATCCCATGGACAGTCCCTACACCGGGGAGCTGTTTTTT. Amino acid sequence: CATSDPMDSPYTGELFF.

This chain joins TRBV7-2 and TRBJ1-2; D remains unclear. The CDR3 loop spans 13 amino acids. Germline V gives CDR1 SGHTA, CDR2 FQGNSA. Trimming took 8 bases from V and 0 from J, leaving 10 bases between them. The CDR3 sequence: CASGYLTNYGYTF. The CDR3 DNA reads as TGTGCCAGCGGGTACTTGACTAACTATGGCTACACCTTC.

The CDR3 reads CASSIGRSTEAFF. As DNA, the CDR3 is TGTGCCAGTAGTATAGGGAGGAGCACTGAAGCTTTCTTT. The chain uses TRBV19 and TRBJ1-1; D is uncertain. In germline, CDR1 is LNHDA, CDR2 SQIVND (reference sequence). The length of the CDR3 is 13 residues. V lost 1 base, J lost 4 bases, and 7 bases lay in between. The full variable domain, with the rest looked up from reference TRBV19 and TRBJ1-1, is DGGITQSPKYLFRKEGQNVTLSCEQNLNHDAMYWYRQDPGQGLRLIYYSQIVNDFQKGDIAEGYSVSREKKESFPLTVTSAQKNPTAFYLCASSIGRSTEAFFGQGTRLTVV.

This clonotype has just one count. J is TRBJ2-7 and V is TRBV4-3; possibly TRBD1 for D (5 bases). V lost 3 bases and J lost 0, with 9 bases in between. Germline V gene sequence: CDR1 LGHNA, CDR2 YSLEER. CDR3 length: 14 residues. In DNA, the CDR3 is TGCGCCAGCAGCCAGCACAGGTACTCCTACGAGCAGTACTTC. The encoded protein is CASSQHRYSYEQYF.

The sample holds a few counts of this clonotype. The CDR3 nucleotides read TGTGCCAGCAGCGCCCCGCGGGGGCTCTCCTACAATGAGCAGTACTTC. Amino acid sequence: CASSAPRGLSYNEQYF. The V call is TRBV7-2, the J call TRBJ2-7; D is possibly TRBD2 (7 bases). This CDR3 is built from 16 residues. CDR1 and CDR2 (germline): SGHTA, FQGNSA. The V end lost 5 bases, the J end lost 7 bases, and 24 bases lay between the germline ends.